The clone carrying this TCR beta chain came up many times. This entry belongs to a study of human T cells and chemical hapten exposure. Time point reported: patch test 1, 2 weeks after DPC sensitization. Treatment noted: therapeutic diphenylcyclopropenone sensitization with weekly scalp DPC. The germline V and J ends were trimmed by 3 bases and 2 bases, with 14 bases remaining between them. CDR1 SGDLS and CDR2 YYNGEE come from the germline V gene. The CDR3 consists of 16 residues. Each CDR3 protein is one row after TCRdb ran MiXCR on the RACE reads. The sample yields around 71,000 distinct CDR3 sequences, 9.8% seen once.

The source is a woman between 40 and 55 years old with alopecia areata. Some clones in this sample may be carry-over from other donors' samples. The rearrangement joins TRBV9 to TRBJ2-2, with unresolved D. The input for sequencing was whole blood, taken in connection with sensitization to the hapten diphenylcyclopropenone (DPC). CDR3: CASSDENSGNTGELFF. The CDR3 DNA sequence: TGTGCCAGCAGCGACGAAAACTCCGGTAACACCGGGGAGCTGTTTTTT. The variable domain in full, completed from reference TRBV9 and TRBJ2-2, reads DSGVTQTPKHLITATGQRVTLRCSPRSGDLSVYWYQQSLDQGLQFLIQYYNGEERAKGNILERFSAQQFPDLHSELNLSSLELGDSALYFCASSDENSGNTGELFFGEGSRLTVL.